The clone carrying this T cell receptor (beta chain) is a singleton in its sample. The antigen is unknown. The sample originates from a study of T cell responses to AZD1222 COVID-19 vaccine. Broader study findings: When two AZD1222 doses had been given, Spike-specific TCR breadth and depth rose.

The method was immunoSEQ multiplex PCR; TCRdb's version includes in-frame clones alone and lacks a portion of them. In the table there are 120,000 or so clones, 92% of which are singletons. V was trimmed by 3 bases and J by 2 bases, leaving 12 bases between them. This CDR3 has 15 amino acids. The germline gives CDR1 KGHDR, CDR2 SFDVKD. The sequencing here drew on peripheral blood, taken on day 0 of AZD1222 vaccination. The rearrangement joins TRBV24-1 to TRBJ1-2; D is perhaps TRBD1 (5 bases). The sequence was collected from an adult in good health. Here the CDR3 DNA reads TGTGCCACCAGTGATCCTAGGGGCGACAACTATGGCTACACCTTC. This sequence encodes CATSDPRGDNYGYTF.